This T cell receptor (beta chain) was sequenced in a study of technical replicates of blood from a handful of donors. Using immunoSEQ multiplex PCR, the repertoire was profiled, and TCRdb retains in-frame clones only, with some absent. Of 65,000 to 90,000 clones in the sample, just over 90% were seen once. Unmatched junction bases numbered 11, after V lost 1 base and J lost 8 bases. The CDR3 sequence is 16 residues long. Per the germline V gene, CDR1 is SEHNR and CDR2 is FQNEAQ (reference sequence). The chain is built from TRBV7-9 and TRBJ2-1; the match to TRBD2 covers 7 bases. This receptor was obtained from a human donor in good health. The sample consisted of T cells isolated from PBMCs. CDR3 amino acids: CASSLETGLVIYEQFF. CDR3 in DNA: TGTGCCAGCAGCTTAGAAACAGGACTAGTTATATATGAGCAGTTCTTC.